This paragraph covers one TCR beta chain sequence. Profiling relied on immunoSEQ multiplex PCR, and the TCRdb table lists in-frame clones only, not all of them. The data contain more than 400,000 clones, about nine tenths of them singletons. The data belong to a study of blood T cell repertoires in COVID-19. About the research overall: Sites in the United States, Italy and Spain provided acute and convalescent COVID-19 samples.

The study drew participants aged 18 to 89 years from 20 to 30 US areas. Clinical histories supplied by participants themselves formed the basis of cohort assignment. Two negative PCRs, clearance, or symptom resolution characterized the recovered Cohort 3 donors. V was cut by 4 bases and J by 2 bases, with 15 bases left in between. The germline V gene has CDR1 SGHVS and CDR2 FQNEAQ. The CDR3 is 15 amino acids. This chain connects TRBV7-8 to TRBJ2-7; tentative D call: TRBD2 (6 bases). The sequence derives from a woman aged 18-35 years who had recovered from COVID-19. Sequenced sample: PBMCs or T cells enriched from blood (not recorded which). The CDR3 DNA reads TGTGCCAGCAGCTCCCGCCTGGGGGGTGCCTACGAGCAGTACTTC. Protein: CASSSRLGGAYEQYF. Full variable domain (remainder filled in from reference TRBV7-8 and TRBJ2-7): GAGVSQSPRYKVAKRGQDVALRCDPISGHVSLFWYQQALGQGPEFLTYFQNEAQLDKSGLPSDRFFAERPEGSVSTLKIQRTQQEDSAVYLCASSSRLGGAYEQYFGPGTRLTVT.